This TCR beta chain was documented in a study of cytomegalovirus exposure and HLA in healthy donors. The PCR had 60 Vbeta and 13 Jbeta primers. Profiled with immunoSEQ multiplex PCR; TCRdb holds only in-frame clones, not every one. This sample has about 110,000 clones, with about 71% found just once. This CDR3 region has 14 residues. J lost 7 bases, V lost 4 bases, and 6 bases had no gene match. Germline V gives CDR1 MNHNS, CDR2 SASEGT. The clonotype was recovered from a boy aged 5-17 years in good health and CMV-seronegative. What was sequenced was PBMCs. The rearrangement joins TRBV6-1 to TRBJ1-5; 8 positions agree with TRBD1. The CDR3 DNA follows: TGTGCCAGCAGTGCGAGGGACAGGCTACAGCCCCAGCATTTT. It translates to CASSARDRLQPQHF.